The TCR beta chain under discussion was sequenced for a study of blood T cells in healthy people across ages. Regarding the study as a whole: Significant beta diversity loss was already apparent by age approximately 40, declining roughly linearly. Possibly confounding the expanded clonotype changes was the fact that donor CMV status was unknown.

Trimming pared 7 bases from V and 2 bases from J, leaving 20 bases between. The CDR3 spans 16 residues. Germline assignment: CDR1 MNHNY and CDR2 SVGAGI (reference sequence). Together with a sample-barcoded 5' primer, a J-beta primer mix was included in a second PCR lasting about 6 to 11 cycles. From each sample, at least 2.5 million paired-end reads containing CDR3 were obtained. TCRdb redid the calling of the 5' RACE reads with MiXCR, one entry per CDR3 protein. The table lists hundreds of thousands of distinct CDR3 sequences, about 20% of them singletons. This clonotype was seen a few times. Its antigen is still unknown.

The sequence derives from an older man in good health. The V and J genes are TRBV6-6 and TRBJ1-2; D ambiguous. Sample: blood. In DNA, the CDR3 is TGTGCCAGCAACTACGGGCTAGGTGGGCGCAACTATGGCTACACCTTC. Translating gives CASNYGLGGRNYGYTF.